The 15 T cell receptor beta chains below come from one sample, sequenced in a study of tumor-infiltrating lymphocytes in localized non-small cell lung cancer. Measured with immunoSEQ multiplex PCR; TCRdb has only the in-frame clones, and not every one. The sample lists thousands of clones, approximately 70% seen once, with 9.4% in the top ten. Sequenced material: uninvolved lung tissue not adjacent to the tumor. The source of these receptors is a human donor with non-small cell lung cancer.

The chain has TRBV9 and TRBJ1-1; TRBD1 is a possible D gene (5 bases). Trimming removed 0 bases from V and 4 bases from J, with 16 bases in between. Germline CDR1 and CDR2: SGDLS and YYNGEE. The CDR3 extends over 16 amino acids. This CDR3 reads CASSVAGRGATTEAFF. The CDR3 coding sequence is TGTGCCAGCAGCGTAGCGGGAAGGGGTGCGACCACTGAAGCTTTCTTT.

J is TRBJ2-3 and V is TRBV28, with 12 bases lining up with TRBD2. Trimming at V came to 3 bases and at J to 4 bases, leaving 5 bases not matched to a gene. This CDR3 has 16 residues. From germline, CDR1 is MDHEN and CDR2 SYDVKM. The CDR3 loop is CASSLRLAGGSDTQYF. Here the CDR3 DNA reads TGTGCCAGCAGTTTGCGGCTAGCGGGAGGGTCAGATACGCAGTATTTT.

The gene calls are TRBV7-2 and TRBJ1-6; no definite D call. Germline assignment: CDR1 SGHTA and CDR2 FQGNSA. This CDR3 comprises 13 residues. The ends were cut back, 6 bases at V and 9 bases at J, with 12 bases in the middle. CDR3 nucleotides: TGTGCCAGCAGTTCGACCGGCGGTTCACCCCTCCACTTT. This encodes CASSSTGGSPLHF.

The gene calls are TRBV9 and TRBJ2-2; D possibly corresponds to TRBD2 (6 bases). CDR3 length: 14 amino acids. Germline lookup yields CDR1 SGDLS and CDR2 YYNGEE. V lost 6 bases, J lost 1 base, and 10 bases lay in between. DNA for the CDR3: TGTGCCAGCAACGGGGGACTGAACACCGGGGAGCTGTTTTTT. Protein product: CASNGGLNTGELFF.

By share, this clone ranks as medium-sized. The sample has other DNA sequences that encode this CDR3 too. The CDR3 DNA follows: TGTGCCAGCAGTTTAATGAGCTATGGCTACACCTTC. Translation gives CASSLMSYGYTF. J is TRBJ1-2 and V is TRBV28; D gene ambiguous. Trimming left V 2 bases short and J 4 bases short, with 5 bases between. The CDR3 contains 12 residues. Germline-derived CDR1 and CDR2 are MDHEN and SYDVKM.

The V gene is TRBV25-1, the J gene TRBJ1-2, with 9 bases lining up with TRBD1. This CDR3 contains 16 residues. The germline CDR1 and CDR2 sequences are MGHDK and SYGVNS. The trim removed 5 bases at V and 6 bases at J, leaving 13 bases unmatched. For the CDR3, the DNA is TGTGCCAGCAGTCCGACAGGGGGGAATATATGGGATGGCTACACCTTC. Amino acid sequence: CASSPTGGNIWDGYTF.

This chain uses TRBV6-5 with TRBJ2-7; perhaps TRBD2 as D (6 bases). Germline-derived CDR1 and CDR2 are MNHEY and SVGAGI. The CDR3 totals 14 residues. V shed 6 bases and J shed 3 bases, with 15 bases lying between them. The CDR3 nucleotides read TGTGCCAGCAGCCCCGGGGGAAGACTCTACGAGCAGTACTTC. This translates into CASSPGGRLYEQYF.

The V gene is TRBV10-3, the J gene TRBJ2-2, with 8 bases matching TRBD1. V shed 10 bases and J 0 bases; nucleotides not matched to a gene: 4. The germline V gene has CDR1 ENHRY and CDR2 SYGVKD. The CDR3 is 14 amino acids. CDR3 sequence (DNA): TGTGCCAACGGACAGGGTCCGAACACCGGGGAGCTGTTTTTT. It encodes CANGQGPNTGELFF.

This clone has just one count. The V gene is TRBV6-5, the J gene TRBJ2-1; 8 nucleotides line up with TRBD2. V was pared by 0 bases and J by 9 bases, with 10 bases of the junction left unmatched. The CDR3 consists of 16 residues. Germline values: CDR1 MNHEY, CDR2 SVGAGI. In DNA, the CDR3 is TGTGCCAGCAGTTACTCGATGCCGACTAGCGTGGCTGAGCAGTTCTTC. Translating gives CASSYSMPTSVAEQFF.

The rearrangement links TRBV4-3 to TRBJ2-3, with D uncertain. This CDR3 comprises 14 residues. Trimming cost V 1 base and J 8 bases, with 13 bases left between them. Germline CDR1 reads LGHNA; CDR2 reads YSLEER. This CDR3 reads CASSQGVSSGTQYF. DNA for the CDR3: TGCGCCAGCAGCCAAGGTGTGTCTTCCGGTACGCAGTATTTT.

The DNA of the CDR3 is TGTGCCTGGAGTGTTCCGGGAGGGCCCTACGAGCAGTACTTC. Protein sequence: CAWSVPGGPYEQYF. The genes are TRBV30 and TRBJ2-7, with 8 nucleotides matching TRBD2. The CDR3 sequence is 14 residues long. The J segment lost 2 bases and the V segment lost 0 bases, leaving 3 bases of the junction unmatched. The germline V gene encodes CDR1 GTSNPN and CDR2 SVGIG (reference sequence).

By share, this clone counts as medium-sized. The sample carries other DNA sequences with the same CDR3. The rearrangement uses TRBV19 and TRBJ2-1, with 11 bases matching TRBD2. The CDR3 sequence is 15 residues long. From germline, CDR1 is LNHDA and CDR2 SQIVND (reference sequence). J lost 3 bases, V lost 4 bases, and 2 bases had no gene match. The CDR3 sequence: CASSTTSGSYNEQFF. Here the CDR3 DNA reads TGTGCCAGTAGTACCACTAGCGGGAGCTACAATGAGCAGTTCTTC.

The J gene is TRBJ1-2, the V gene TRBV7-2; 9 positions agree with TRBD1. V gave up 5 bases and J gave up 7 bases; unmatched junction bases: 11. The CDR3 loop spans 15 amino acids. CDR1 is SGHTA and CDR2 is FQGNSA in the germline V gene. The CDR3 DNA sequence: TGTGCCAGCAGCACAACTTACAGGGGGCGCACTGGCTACACCTTC. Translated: CASSTTYRGRTGYTF.

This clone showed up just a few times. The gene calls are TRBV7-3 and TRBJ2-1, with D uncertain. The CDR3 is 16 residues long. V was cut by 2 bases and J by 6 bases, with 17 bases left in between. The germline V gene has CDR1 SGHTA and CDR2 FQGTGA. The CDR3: CASSLFGYKSGNEQFF. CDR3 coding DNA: TGTGCCAGCAGCTTATTTGGCTACAAGTCGGGCAATGAGCAGTTCTTC.

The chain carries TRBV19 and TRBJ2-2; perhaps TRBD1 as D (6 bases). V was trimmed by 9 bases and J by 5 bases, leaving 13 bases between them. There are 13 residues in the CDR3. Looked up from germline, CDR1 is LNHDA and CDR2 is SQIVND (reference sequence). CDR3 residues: CASRGTRTGELFF. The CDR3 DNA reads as TGTGCCAGCAGGGGTACTAGGACCGGGGAGCTGTTTTTT.